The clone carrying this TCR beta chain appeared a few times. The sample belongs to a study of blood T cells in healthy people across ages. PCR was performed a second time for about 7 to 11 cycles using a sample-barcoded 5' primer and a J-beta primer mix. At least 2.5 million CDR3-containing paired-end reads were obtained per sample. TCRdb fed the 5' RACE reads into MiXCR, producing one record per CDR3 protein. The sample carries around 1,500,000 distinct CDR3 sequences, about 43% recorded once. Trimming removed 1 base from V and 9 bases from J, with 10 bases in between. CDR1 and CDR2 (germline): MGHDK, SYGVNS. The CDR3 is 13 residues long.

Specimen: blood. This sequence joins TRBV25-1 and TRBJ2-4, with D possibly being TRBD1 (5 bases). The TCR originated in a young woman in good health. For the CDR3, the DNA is TGTGCCAGCAGTGAATCAGGGATAAGCATTCAGTACTTC. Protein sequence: CASSESGISIQYF.